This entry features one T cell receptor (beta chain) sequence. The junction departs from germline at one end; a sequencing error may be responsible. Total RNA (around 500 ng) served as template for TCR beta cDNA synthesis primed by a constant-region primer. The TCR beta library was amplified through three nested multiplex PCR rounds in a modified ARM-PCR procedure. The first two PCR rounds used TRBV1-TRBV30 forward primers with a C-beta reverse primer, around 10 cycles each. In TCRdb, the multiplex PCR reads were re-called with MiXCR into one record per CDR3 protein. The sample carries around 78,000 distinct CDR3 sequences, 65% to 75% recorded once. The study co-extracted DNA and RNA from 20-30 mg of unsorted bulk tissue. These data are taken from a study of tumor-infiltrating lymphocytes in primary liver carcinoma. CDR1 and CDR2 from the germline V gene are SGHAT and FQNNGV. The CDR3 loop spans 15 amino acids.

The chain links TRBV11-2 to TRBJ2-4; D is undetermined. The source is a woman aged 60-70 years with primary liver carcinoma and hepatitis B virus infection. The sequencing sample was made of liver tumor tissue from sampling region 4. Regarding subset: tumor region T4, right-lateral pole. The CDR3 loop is CTSSLEGLVKNIQYF. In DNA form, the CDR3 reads TGTACCAGCAGCTTAGAAGGATTAGTCAAAAACATTCAGTACTTC.